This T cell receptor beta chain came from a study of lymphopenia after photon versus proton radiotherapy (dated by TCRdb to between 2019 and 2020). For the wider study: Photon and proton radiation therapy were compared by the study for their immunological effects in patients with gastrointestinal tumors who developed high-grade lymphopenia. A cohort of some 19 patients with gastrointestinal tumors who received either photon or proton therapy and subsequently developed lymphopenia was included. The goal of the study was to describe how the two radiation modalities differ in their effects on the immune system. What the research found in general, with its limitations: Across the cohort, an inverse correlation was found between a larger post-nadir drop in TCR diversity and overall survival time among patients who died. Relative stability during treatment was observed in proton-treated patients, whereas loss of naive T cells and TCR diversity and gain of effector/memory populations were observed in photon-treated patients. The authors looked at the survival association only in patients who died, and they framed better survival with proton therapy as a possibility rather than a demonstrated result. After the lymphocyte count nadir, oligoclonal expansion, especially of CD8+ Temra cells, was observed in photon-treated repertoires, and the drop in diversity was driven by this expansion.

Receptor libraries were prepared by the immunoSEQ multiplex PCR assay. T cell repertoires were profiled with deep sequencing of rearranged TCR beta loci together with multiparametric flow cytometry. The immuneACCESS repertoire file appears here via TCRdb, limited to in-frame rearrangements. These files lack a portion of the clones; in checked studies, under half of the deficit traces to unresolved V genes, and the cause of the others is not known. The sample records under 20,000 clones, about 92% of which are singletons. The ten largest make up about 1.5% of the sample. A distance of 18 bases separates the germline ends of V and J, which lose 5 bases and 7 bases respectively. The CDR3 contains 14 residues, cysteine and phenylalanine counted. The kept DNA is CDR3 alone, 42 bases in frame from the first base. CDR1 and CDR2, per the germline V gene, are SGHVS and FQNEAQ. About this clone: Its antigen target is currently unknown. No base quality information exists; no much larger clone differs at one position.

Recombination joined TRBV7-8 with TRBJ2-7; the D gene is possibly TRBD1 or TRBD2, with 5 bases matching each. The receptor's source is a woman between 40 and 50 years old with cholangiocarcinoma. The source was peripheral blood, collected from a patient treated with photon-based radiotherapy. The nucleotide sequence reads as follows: TGTGCCAGCAGCCCCGGGACCGACGTTCGAGAGCAGTACTTC. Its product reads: CASSPGTDVREQYF.